A single sample gave rise to the 4 T cell receptor beta chains below, sequenced in a study of shared T cell receptors in the human thymus. The method was immunoSEQ multiplex PCR; TCRdb's version includes in-frame clones alone and lacks a portion of them. Among approximately 490,000 clones, approximately 78% were seen once, and the ten largest hold around 0.013%. The sample was also reused in another study, on human thymus T cells.

Sequencing was performed on thymocytes. Receptors originate from a boy less than two years old with a congenital heart defect.

The rearrangement uses TRBV28 and TRBJ2-5, with TRBD2 matching over 15 bases. This CDR3 region has 18 residues. The V gene end was trimmed by 2 bases and the J gene end by 5 bases; junction bases not matched to a gene: 9. CDR1 and CDR2 (germline): MDHEN, SYDVKM. The CDR3 DNA reads TGTGCCAGCAGTTTAAGTTCAACCGGACTAGCGGGAGGGGAGACCCAGTACTTC. This codes for CASSLSSTGLAGGETQYF.

The chain employs TRBV6-1 and TRBJ1-2; D not resolved. Germline values: CDR1 MNHNS, CDR2 SASEGT. Trimming removed 6 bases at V and 4 bases at J, with 18 bases between. The CDR3 totals 15 residues. The CDR3 spells CASSDFSGGGYGYTF. The CDR3 region has the DNA TGTGCCAGCAGCGATTTCTCAGGAGGTGGCTATGGCTACACCTTC.

V usage is TRBV11-2 and J usage is TRBJ2-1; D perhaps matches TRBD2 (5 bases). Trimming pared 0 bases from V and 8 bases from J, leaving 14 bases between. Germline CDR1 is SGHAT and CDR2 is FQNNGV. The CDR3 sequence is 15 residues long. CDR3 nucleotides: TGTGCCAGCAGCTTAGATGGTGGTGGGAGCCATGAGCAGTTCTTC. This sequence encodes CASSLDGGGSHEQFF.

The V and J genes are TRBV9 and TRBJ1-4; 7 bases line up with TRBD1. Germline V gene data show CDR1 as SGDLS and CDR2 as YYNGEE. This CDR3 has 18 residues. The trim removed 3 bases at V and 5 bases at J, leaving 16 bases unmatched. The CDR3 loop is CASSAEASPGQRNEKLFF. The CDR3 region has the DNA TGTGCCAGCAGCGCAGAAGCCTCCCCGGGACAGAGAAATGAAAAACTGTTTTTT.